These T cell receptor beta chains were read from a single sample in a study of blood T cell repertoires in COVID-19. This table comes from immunoSEQ multiplex PCR, and its TCRdb copy is limited to in-frame clones, with some not included. The repertoire holds about 190,000 clones, with roughly 80% as singletons. Sequences were obtained from peripheral blood. All receptors come from a man aged 50-59 years who had recovered from COVID-19. Each CDR3 is given with its conserved first and last residue. The order of the fields is CDR3 protein, V gene, CDR3 length, J gene.

CASSPRGTGGLNEQFF	TRBV7-3	16	TRBJ2-1
CASSGGTRRVNNEQFF	TRBV19	16	TRBJ2-1
CASSADRFNSPLHF	TRBV4-1	14	TRBJ1-6
CASSFRRADTQYF	TRBV2	13	TRBJ2-3
CASSPPGVGHGYTF	TRBV18	14	TRBJ1-2
CASSNPGYEQFF	TRBV7-8	12	TRBJ2-1
CASSRQVEPYNEQFF	TRBV5-4	15	TRBJ2-1
CASSPLTENYGYTF	TRBV18	14	TRBJ1-2
CSASYRSEKLFF	TRBV20-1	12	TRBJ1-4
CASSRGTQGNQPQHF	TRBV3-1/TRBV3-2	15	TRBJ1-5
CASSLRGGGAFF	TRBV12-3/TRBV12-4	12	TRBJ1-1
CASRLQAQGANEKLFF	TRBV27	16	TRBJ1-4
CASSAYISSTDTQYF	TRBV2	15	TRBJ2-3
CASSVGSTAGFQEQYF	TRBV9	16	TRBJ2-7
CASSLTGLTNTGELFF	TRBV7-8	16	TRBJ2-2
CASSLAGGQCTF	TRBV5-6	12	TRBJ2-7
CASRGMDRVSLNTEAFF	TRBV27	17	TRBJ1-1
CASSLFPGVNTDTQYF	TRBV5-6	16	TRBJ2-3
CAISDSTTSGWGRNEQFF	TRBV10-3	18	TRBJ2-1
CASSRSGFETQYF	TRBV6-5	13	TRBJ2-5
CATSREATTDTQYF	TRBV15	14	TRBJ2-3
CASSGQTSTDTQYF	TRBV5-1	14	TRBJ2-3
CASRRAGGGGEQFF	TRBV9	14	TRBJ2-1
CASSTRQILNNEQFF	TRBV13	15	TRBJ2-1
CASRRDRGKAYEQYF	TRBV27	15	TRBJ2-7
CASSLRPGESFF	TRBV11-2	12	TRBJ1-1
CASSEAGTSVREQYF	TRBV5-1	15	TRBJ2-7
CASSLVRGMEQFF	TRBV11-2	13	TRBJ2-1
CASSVGASRTYEQYF	TRBV9	15	TRBJ2-7
CASTPEPGRGSYEQYF	TRBV5-4	16	TRBJ2-7
CASSLQFWAGGPQETQYF	TRBV7-2	18	TRBJ2-5
CASNEGADTQYF	TRBV7-9	12	TRBJ2-3
CASSRASGTDTQYF	TRBV18	14	TRBJ2-3
CSVDTDRVTDTQYF	TRBV29-1	14	TRBJ2-3
CASSFDYPGSETQYF	TRBV5-5	15	TRBJ2-5
CAWGGGDRGYTEAFF	TRBV30	15	TRBJ1-1
CAWSNSGTISPPQYF	TRBV30	15	TRBJ2-7
CSAVGVAGDSEFF	TRBV29-1	13	TRBJ2-1
CATSRQVGQETQYF	TRBV19	14	TRBJ2-5
CAISENRGAGGGYTF	TRBV10-3	15	TRBJ1-2
CASSFVDRSGYTF	TRBV18	13	TRBJ1-2
CASSVESAGELFF	TRBV9	13	TRBJ2-2
CASSLKVAGTPYNEQFF	TRBV27	17	TRBJ2-1
CASSEGDRVGELFF	TRBV9	14	TRBJ2-2
CASSVGTSRAQETQYF	TRBV6-2/TRBV6-3	16	TRBJ2-5
CATLEGSRTGELFF	TRBV19	14	TRBJ2-2
CAISRDIEGAEAFF	TRBV10-3	14	TRBJ1-1
CASSSGSRSGATNEKLFF	TRBV5-1	18	TRBJ1-4
CASSPQTGIGQPQHF	TRBV19	15	TRBJ1-5
CSASLSNEQFF	TRBV29-1	11	TRBJ2-1
CASSQAESEQFF	TRBV3-1/TRBV3-2	12	TRBJ2-1
CASSEIRTGGGSPLHF	TRBV6-1	16	TRBJ1-6
CASSLVYGSYNEQFF	TRBV4-1	15	TRBJ2-1
CASSSSTSSEQFF	TRBV7-2	13	TRBJ2-1